These T cell receptor beta chains were read from a single sample in a study of identical twins. TCRdb redid the calling of the 5' RACE reads with MiXCR, one entry per CDR3 protein. This sample carries about 530,000 distinct CDR3 sequences, 12% to 15% of them seen once, and the ten largest clones take about 0.47%. In addition, the sample was reused for a study of yellow fever vaccine responses in identical twins.

The material sequenced was CD4+ T cells sorted from blood. These receptor sequences come from a young woman in good health. Both conserved end residues are part of each CDR3. Fields, in order: CDR3 length, D gene, clone size, V gene, J gene, CDR3 protein, CDR3 DNA. D genes are given only for firm matches. The size of a clone is reported for some rows only, either as once, few or many, or as a class for expanded clones.

>15|.|.|TRBV4-1|TRBJ1-6
CASSQDPRIDSPLHF
TGCGCCAGCAGCCAAGACCCCAGGATTGACTCACCCCTCCACTTT
>16|TRBD2|many|TRBV3-1|TRBJ2-2
CASSPTPSGRAGELFF
TGTGCCAGCAGCCCAACTCCTAGCGGGAGGGCCGGGGAGCTGTTTTTT
>22|TRBD1|.|TRBV27|TRBJ2-4
CASSSGDRGLLVPLLAKNIQYF
TGTGCCAGCAGTTCCGGGGACAGGGGGCTTTTAGTACCGCTTTTAGCCAAAAACATTCAGTACTTC
>16|TRBD2|few|TRBV3-1|TRBJ2-1
CASSQAGTSGSNEQFF
TGTGCCAGCAGCCAGGCCGGGACTAGCGGGAGTAATGAGCAGTTCTTC
>14|.|.|TRBV2|TRBJ1-2
CASSEWGGTYGYTF
TGTGCCAGCAGTGAATGGGGCGGAACCTATGGCTACACCTTC
>15|.|few|TRBV7-2|TRBJ2-2
CASSLVGGPPGELFF
TGTGCCAGCAGCTTAGTGGGAGGTCCCCCCGGGGAGCTGTTTTTT
>13|TRBD2|.|TRBV29-1|TRBJ2-7
CSVETSGIYEQYF
TGCAGCGTCGAGACTAGCGGGATTTACGAGCAGTACTTC
>14|.|.|TRBV5-1|TRBJ2-7
CASSLEGSTYEQYF
TGCGCCAGCAGCTTAGAAGGGTCCACGTACGAGCAGTACTTC
>15|TRBD2|.|TRBV4-2|TRBJ2-7
CASSRDTSGTYEQYF
TGTGCCAGCAGCCGTGACACTAGCGGAACTTACGAGCAGTACTTC
>12|.|few|TRBV29-1|TRBJ2-5
CSVAPLREGQYF
TGCAGCGTTGCCCCACTGAGAGAAGGCCAGTACTTC
>12|.|.|TRBV10-3|TRBJ2-1
CAIKAAHNEQFF
TGTGCCATCAAGGCCGCCCACAATGAGCAGTTCTTC
>15|TRBD1|.|TRBV19|TRBJ2-7
CASSGYGTATYEQYF
TGTGCCAGTAGTGGGTACGGGACAGCTACCTACGAGCAGTACTTC
>16|TRBD2|.|TRBV7-2|TRBJ2-1
CASSSPRASGSNEQFF
TGTGCCAGCAGCTCCCCCCGGGCTAGCGGGAGCAATGAGCAGTTCTTC
>15|TRBD1|few|TRBV5-1|TRBJ2-1
CASSSGTGGFNEQFF
TGCGCCAGCAGCTCGGGGACAGGGGGTTTCAATGAGCAGTTCTTC
>17|TRBD1|.|TRBV5-6|TRBJ2-1
CASSPGTGGLPFDEQFF
TGTGCCAGCAGCCCAGGGACAGGTGGTTTGCCCTTTGATGAGCAGTTCTTC
>11|.|.|TRBV27|TRBJ2-1
CASKRYNEQFF
TGTGCCAGCAAGAGATACAATGAGCAGTTCTTC
>13|.|many|TRBV20-1|TRBJ2-1
CSAEVVQYNEQFF
TGCAGTGCTGAGGTCGTACAGTACAATGAGCAGTTCTTC
>14|TRBD1|few|TRBV6-5|TRBJ1-1
CASSSTGGHTEAFF
TGTGCCAGCAGTTCTACAGGGGGCCACACTGAAGCTTTCTTT
>16|TRBD1|few|TRBV6-5|TRBJ1-1
CASSYGTGGSATEAFF
TGTGCCAGCAGTTACGGGACAGGGGGCTCGGCCACTGAAGCTTTCTTT
>20|TRBD2|few|TRBV7-8|TRBJ2-1
CASSFVQGPRTSGHYNEQFF
TGTGCCAGCAGCTTCGTTCAGGGGCCTAGGACTAGCGGGCACTACAATGAGCAGTTCTTC
>14|.|few|TRBV6-1|TRBJ1-2
CASSGSGQPYGYTF
TGTGCCAGCAGCGGGAGCGGACAGCCTTATGGCTACACCTTC
>12|.|.|TRBV5-6|TRBJ1-1
CASSLYRTEAFF
TGTGCCAGCAGCTTGTACCGCACTGAAGCTTTCTTT
>17|TRBD2|.|TRBV12-3/TRBV12-4|TRBJ2-2
CASSPWPGGGNTGELFF
TGTGCCAGCAGCCCATGGCCGGGGGGAGGTAACACCGGGGAGCTGTTTTTT
>16|TRBD2|few|TRBV3-1|TRBJ2-3
CASSQGAGGLTDTQYF
TGTGCCAGCAGCCAAGGCGCGGGGGGACTCACAGATACGCAGTATTTT
>18|TRBD2|few|TRBV4-1|TRBJ2-7
CASSQDSLAGGFSYEQYF
TGCGCCAGCAGCCAAGATTCACTAGCGGGAGGGTTTTCCTACGAGCAGTACTTC
>12|.|few|TRBV28|TRBJ2-1
CASSRQTHEQFF
TGTGCCAGCAGTCGCCAGACCCATGAGCAGTTCTTC
>10|.|.|TRBV6-1|TRBJ1-2
CASSHPGYTF
TGTGCCAGCAGCCACCCTGGCTACACCTTC
>15|.|.|TRBV10-3|TRBJ2-6
CAISEISSGANVLTF
TGTGCCATCAGCGAGATAAGCTCTGGGGCCAACGTCCTGACTTTC
>16|TRBD2|many|TRBV5-1|TRBJ2-2
CASSAGLAGDTGELFF
TGCGCCAGCAGCGCCGGACTAGCGGGGGACACCGGGGAGCTGTTTTTT
>12|.|few|TRBV12-3/TRBV12-4|TRBJ1-1
CASSLNRVEAFF
TGTGCCAGCAGCCTCAACAGGGTTGAAGCTTTCTTT
>17|.|many|TRBV3-1|TRBJ2-2
CASSQERARGGTGELFF
TGTGCCAGCAGCCAAGAAAGGGCCAGGGGAGGCACCGGGGAGCTGTTTTTT
>17|TRBD2|.|TRBV6-1|TRBJ2-1
CASSSPPGLAGGNEQFF
TGTGCCAGCAGCTCCCCCCCGGGACTAGCGGGAGGAAATGAGCAGTTCTTC
>16|TRBD1|once|TRBV10-3|TRBJ2-1
CAISVPTGTGGNEQFF
TGTGCCATCAGTGTCCCCACCGGGACAGGGGGCAATGAGCAGTTCTTC